This entry lists 15 T cell receptor beta chains sequenced from one sample in a study of CD8+CD57+ T cells in acquired aplastic anemia. CD8+CD57+ cell expansion had been shown by flow cytometry in patients chosen for sequencing. For CDR3 and TCR beta VDJ profiling, genomic DNA was the template used. Each CDR3 protein gets one entry after TCRdb re-called the reads with MiXCR. The data hold over 250,000 distinct CDR3 sequences, with 45% to 65% observed a single time. Sequenced: sorted CD4+, CD8+, or CD8+CD57+ T cells (not recorded which) from PBMCs. The receptors come from a human donor with aplastic anemia.

This clonotype was picked up many times. The V and J genes are TRBV6-6 and TRBJ2-1; 16 bases line up with TRBD2. This CDR3 spans 17 amino acids. V lost 0 bases, J lost 15 bases, and 11 bases stayed unmatched. CDR1 is MNHNY, CDR2 SVGAGI, per germline (reference sequence). The CDR3 loop reads CASSYSIGTSGGAGLFF. CDR3 DNA: TGTGCCAGCAGTTACTCGATTGGGACTAGCGGGGGGGCCGGACTGTTCTTC.

This clonotype was observed at least ten times. The rearrangement links TRBV7-3 to TRBJ2-3, with no clear D. The V end lost 2 bases, the J end lost 4 bases, and 7 bases lay between the germline ends. This CDR3 region has 13 residues. The germline V gene has CDR1 SGHTA and CDR2 FQGTGA. CDR3 region: CASSLLASDTQYF. The CDR3 bases are TGTGCCAGCAGCTTACTGGCCTCAGATACGCAGTATTTT. The full variable domain, completed using reference TRBV7-3 and TRBJ2-3, is GAGVSQTPSNKVTEKGKYVELRCDPISGHTALYWYRQSLGQGPEFLIYFQGTGAADDSGLPNDRFFAVRPEGSVSTLKIQRTERGDSAVYLCASSLLASDTQYFGPGTRLTVL.

To note about this clonotype: The CDR3 carries no conserved terminal phenylalanine or tryptophan, so it likely arises from a read error. Because the CDR3's place on the DNA is in doubt, the DNA is left out and the CDR3 is given as listed by TCRdb. This chain links TRBV7-8 with TRBJ1-2. Germline assignment: CDR1 SGHVS and CDR2 FQNEAQ. The length of the CDR3 is 14 amino acids, counting both ends. CDR3 region: CASSLVWTGTSDTY.

This clonotype was counted at least ten times. J is TRBJ2-5 and V is TRBV11-2; 13 nucleotides agree with TRBD2. This CDR3 comprises 16 residues. The V gene's germline CDR1 is SGHAT and CDR2 FQNNGV. The V and J ends lost 3 bases and 7 bases, in that order; junction bases with no gene match: 8. CDR3 DNA sequence: TGTGCCAGCAGCTTCACTAGCGGGGGGGCCGAGGTGACCCAGTACTTC. This sequence encodes CASSFTSGGAEVTQYF.

Points on this clonotype: At one boundary the junction diverges from the germline segment, which might be a read error. The chain is built from TRBV6-5 and TRBJ2-1; no clear D gene. Germline V gives CDR1 MNHEY, CDR2 SVGAGI. CDR3 length: 16 amino acids. CDR3 region: CAISSPGQSTYNEQFF. The CDR3 DNA sequence: TGTGCCATCAGTTCGCCCGGGCAAAGCACATACAATGAGCAGTTCTTC.

This clonotype was found many times. The V call is TRBV5-1, the J call TRBJ1-3; 7 nucleotides align to TRBD1. V was pared by 3 bases and J by 2 bases, with 5 bases of the junction left unmatched. CDR3 length: 15 residues. Germline assignment: CDR1 SGHRS and CDR2 YFSETQ. CDR3 region: CASSSSGTAGNTIYF. CDR3 coding DNA: TGCGCCAGCAGCTCATCCGGGACAGCTGGAAACACCATATATTTT.

This clonotype was picked up many times. This sequence joins TRBV7-8 and TRBJ2-7; the D gene is possibly TRBD2 (6 bases). CDR1 SGHVS and CDR2 FQNEAQ come from the germline V gene. The CDR3 runs 15 residues. V lost 0 bases to trimming and J lost 3 bases, with 12 bases between them. The CDR3 sequence: CASSLAGTSGYEQYF. The CDR3 DNA sequence: TGTGCCAGCAGCTTAGCCGGGACTTCGGGCTACGAGCAGTACTTC.

V is TRBV2 and J is TRBJ1-4; perhaps TRBD1 as D (5 bases). CDR3 length: 13 residues. Trimming stripped 8 bases from V and 1 base from J, with 8 bases between. Germline-derived CDR1 and CDR2 are SNHLY and FYNNEI. CDR3 sequence (DNA): TGTGCCAGCCGGGGGGGAACTAATGAAAAACTGTTTTTT. This encodes CASRGGTNEKLFF.

This clonotype was recorded at least ten times. The chain combines TRBV2 with TRBJ1-2; no firm D call. The CDR3 has 13 amino acids. Trimming took 5 bases from V and 4 from J, leaving 11 bases between them. The germline CDR1 and CDR2 sequences are SNHLY and FYNNEI. As DNA, the CDR3 is TGTGCCAGCAGTCCGCTCGGTCTCTATGGCTACACCTTC. Translating gives CASSPLGLYGYTF. Full variable domain (remainder filled in from reference TRBV2 and TRBJ1-2): EPEVTQTPSHQVTQMGQEVILRCVPISNHLYFYWYRQILGQKVEFLVSFYNNEISEKSEIFDDQFSVERPDGSNFTLKIRSTKLEDSAMYFCASSPLGLYGYTFGSGTRLTVV.

This chain uses TRBV2 with TRBJ1-2; 8 positions agree with TRBD1. The CDR3 has 13 residues. With 6 bases clipped from V and 6 bases from J, the junction kept 6 bases outside the gene matches. CDR1 and CDR2 (germline): SNHLY, FYNNEI. The CDR3 DNA is TGTGCCAGCAGCTCCGGGACAGGCCATGGCTACACCTTC. Translating it yields CASSSGTGHGYTF.

V is TRBV12-3 or TRBV12-4 and J is TRBJ1-3; D might be TRBD1 (5 bases). V lost 6 bases and J 2 bases, leaving 14 bases between the germline ends. The CDR3 is 15 residues long. CDR3 nucleotides: TGTGCCAGCAGCTATGACAGTCGCCCTGGAAACACCATATATTTT. Protein sequence: CASSYDSRPGNTIYF.

This clonotype was seen just once. The J gene is TRBJ2-1, the V gene TRBV7-9; no reliable D call. Germline V gene data show CDR1 as SEHNR and CDR2 as FQNEAQ (reference sequence). The germline V and J ends were trimmed by 2 bases and 5 bases, with 4 bases remaining between them. This CDR3 comprises 12 residues. In nucleotides, the CDR3 is TGTGCCAGCAGCTTACAGCACAATGAGCAGTTCTTC. Its protein product is CASSLQHNEQFF. The full variable domain, with the rest looked up from reference TRBV7-9 and TRBJ2-1, is DTGVSQNPRHKITKRGQNVTFRCDPISEHNRLYWYRQTLGQGPEFLTYFQNEAQLEKSRLLSDRFSAERPKGSFSTLEIQRTEQGDSAMYLCASSLQHNEQFFGPGTRLTVL.

CDR3 amino acids: CASSLGVGGSGELFF. The DNA for the CDR3 is TGTGCCAGCAGCTTAGGGGTGGGAGGGAGCGGGGAGCTGTTTTTT. V and J are TRBV7-2 and TRBJ2-2; 7 bases are a match to TRBD2. This CDR3 has 15 amino acids. V shed 1 base, J shed 7 bases, and the junction held 6 bases outside the gene matches. Germline V lookup: CDR1 SGHTA, CDR2 FQGNSA.

This clonotype was observed at least ten times. The rearrangement uses TRBV9 and TRBJ2-4; TRBD1 matches at 8 bases. Unmatched junction bases numbered 5, after V lost 3 bases and J lost 3 bases. The germline V gene has CDR1 SGDLS and CDR2 YYNGEE. The CDR3 length is 15 residues. The CDR3 nucleotides read TGTGCCAGCAGCGCGACAGGGGCGGGCAAAAACATTCAGTACTTC. Translation: CASSATGAGKNIQYF.

In regard to this clonotype: One end of the junction is discordant with germline, which a read error may explain. The genes are TRBV19 and TRBJ1-5; D uncertain. Germline V gene sequence: CDR1 LNHDA, CDR2 SQIVND (reference sequence). The CDR3 loop spans 13 amino acids. The CDR3 loop is CASSMTKYQPQHF. CDR3 nucleotide sequence: TGTGCCAGCAGTATGACGAAGTATCAGCCCCAGCATTTT.